These 19 T cell receptor beta chains came from one sample sequenced in a study of sequential checkpoint blockade in melanoma. TCRdb's table, derived via immunoSEQ multiplex PCR, lists solely in-frame clones and lacks some. The data contain around 16,000 clones, 85% to 95% of them singletons. The treatment denotes: randomized to nivolumab then ipilimumab (arm A) or the reverse (arm B). This specimen consisted of CD8+ T cells sorted from blood (inferred from file names), obtained from a patient given nivolumab and ipilimumab in sequence. The receptor source for this set is a human donor with melanoma.

This sequence joins TRBV27 and TRBJ1-1; tentative D call: TRBD1 (5 bases). The CDR3 length is 17 residues. The germline V and J ends were trimmed by 2 bases and 0 bases, with 16 bases remaining between them. In germline, CDR1 is MNHEY, CDR2 SMNVEV (reference sequence). The CDR3 DNA reads as TGTGCCAGCAGTTTAGGGGCGGCTGGAATAATGAACACTGAAGCTTTCTTT. This encodes CASSLGAAGIMNTEAFF.

The genes are TRBV7-6 and TRBJ1-6, with D perhaps TRBD1 (6 bases). V lost 5 bases, J lost 6 bases, and 17 bases lay in between. The CDR3 loop spans 16 amino acids. Germline loops: CDR1 SGHVS, CDR2 FNYEAQ. The CDR3 spells CASSRMSGQPNSPLHF. CDR3 coding DNA: TGTGCCAGCAGCCGGATGTCAGGACAGCCTAATTCACCCCTCCACTTT.

This chain joins TRBV19 and TRBJ1-1; D is unresolved. The CDR3 loop spans 12 amino acids. CDR1 and CDR2 from the germline V gene are LNHDA and SQIVND (reference sequence). Between the trimmed V and J ends, which lost 7 bases and 4 bases, there was a span of 10 bases. CDR3 sequence reads: CASKEGITEAFF. The CDR3 nucleotides read TGTGCCAGTAAGGAGGGAATCACTGAAGCTTTCTTT.

The table lists this clone with a count of one. V usage is TRBV15 and J usage is TRBJ1-2, with TRBD1 as a possible D gene (6 bases). The CDR3 spans 16 residues. Germline loops: CDR1 LNHNV, CDR2 YYDKDF (reference sequence). Trimming pared 2 bases from V and 4 bases from J, leaving 17 bases between. This chain's CDR3 is CATSRSSTPDSYGYTF. CDR3 bases: TGTGCCACCAGCAGAAGCTCGACGCCGGACAGCTATGGCTACACCTTC. Together with reference TRBV15 and TRBJ1-2, the CDR3 gives the full variable domain: DAMVIQNPRYQVTQFGKPVTLSCSQTLNHNVMYWYQQKSSQAPKLLFHYYDKDFNNEADTPDNFQSRRPNTSFCFLDIRSPGLGDTAMYLCATSRSSTPDSYGYTFGSGTRLTVV.

The chain carries TRBV27 and TRBJ1-1, with D perhaps matching TRBD1 (5 bases). V dropped 5 bases and J dropped 5 bases, with 12 bases sitting between them. Germline assignment: CDR1 MNHEY and CDR2 SMNVEV (reference sequence). This CDR3 contains 13 residues. The CDR3 spells CASSVPGGTEAFF. Here the CDR3 DNA reads TGTGCCAGCAGTGTGCCGGGGGGGACTGAAGCTTTCTTT.

The V call is TRBV5-8, the J call TRBJ2-7; TRBD1 matches 7 bases. This CDR3 has 12 residues. CDR1 is SGHTS, CDR2 YDEGEE, per germline. Germline trimming cut 3 bases from V and 3 bases from J; bases unmatched to any gene: 0. The CDR3 loop reads CASSSGGYEQYF. The CDR3 DNA reads as TGTGCCAGCAGCTCAGGGGGCTACGAGCAGTACTTC.

Here the CDR3 reads CASSIGGGQGLYEQYF. DNA for the CDR3: TGTGCCAGTAGTATCGGGGGGGGACAGGGCCTCTACGAGCAGTACTTC. The chain couples TRBV19 to TRBJ2-7, with D perhaps matching TRBD1 (9 bases). The CDR3 extends over 16 amino acids. Looked up from germline, CDR1 is LNHDA and CDR2 is SQIVND (reference sequence). V gave up 3 bases and J gave up 3 bases, with 18 bases separating them.

This clone has just one count. CDR3 sequence: CASSLSLITGNTIYF. Here the CDR3 DNA reads TGTGCCAGCAGCTTAAGCCTAATAACGGGAAACACCATATATTTT. V gene TRBV7-6 combines with J gene TRBJ1-3; D call uncertain. The CDR3 covers 15 residues. Germline loops: CDR1 SGHVS, CDR2 FNYEAQ. V was clipped by 2 bases and J by 4 bases, with 12 bases between them.

The V and J genes are TRBV28 and TRBJ1-1, with D possibly being TRBD1 (5 bases). Germline values: CDR1 MDHEN, CDR2 SYDVKM. The CDR3 covers 14 residues. V was pared by 4 bases and J by 3 bases, with 12 bases between. CDR3 amino acids: CASSWDLPDTEAFF. The CDR3 coding sequence is TGTGCCAGCAGTTGGGACTTACCGGACACTGAAGCTTTCTTT.

The genes are TRBV14 and TRBJ2-7; 9 bases line up with TRBD2. Looked up from germline, CDR1 is SGHDN and CDR2 is FVKESK. V was pared by 4 bases and J by 3 bases, with 13 bases of the junction left unmatched. CDR3 length equals 17 residues. The DNA for the CDR3 is TGTGCCAGCAGCCTCGGGAGCGGGCTAGCGGGATTCTACGAGCAGTACTTC. The encoded protein is CASSLGSGLAGFYEQYF.

This chain links TRBV13 with TRBJ2-7; tentatively, D is TRBD2 (6 bases). Germline-derived CDR1 and CDR2 are PRHDT and FYEKMQ (reference sequence). The CDR3 has 14 amino acids. With 5 bases removed from V and 1 base from J, the gap between germline ends came to 12 bases. The CDR3 region is CASSHRGESYEQYV. CDR3 coding DNA: TGTGCCAGCAGCCACCGCGGGGAATCCTACGAGCAGTACGTC.

This clone was recorded once. This chain's CDR3 is CASSLNLDRSRNVWPQHF. The CDR3 nucleotides are TGTGCCAGCAGCTTGAATTTGGACAGGTCGCGAAATGTGTGGCCCCAGCATTTT. The rearrangement uses TRBV7-8 and TRBJ1-5; TRBD1 matches at 7 bases. V trimming: 3 bases; J trimming: 9 bases; junction bases outside the gene matches: 20. This CDR3 spans 18 amino acids. Per the germline V gene, CDR1 is SGHVS and CDR2 is FQNEAQ.

The chain is built from TRBV7-8 and TRBJ2-1; 9 nucleotides line up with TRBD1. Germline-derived CDR1 and CDR2 are SGHVS and FQNEAQ. This CDR3 is built from 16 residues. V lost 5 bases, J lost 2 bases, and 7 bases stayed unmatched. The CDR3, as DNA: TGTGCCAGCAGCCGGGCGGGACAGGGCGCCTACAATGAGCAGTTCTTC. It translates to CASSRAGQGAYNEQFF.

The CDR3 loop reads CASSPSRGGGTEAFF. The CDR3 DNA reads as TGCGCCAGCAGCCCTAGTAGGGGCGGGGGAACTGAAGCTTTCTTT. The chain carries TRBV4-1 and TRBJ1-1; D may be TRBD1 (5 bases). V was pared by 4 bases and J by 5 bases, with 17 bases between. This CDR3 comprises 15 residues. Germline CDR1 reads MGHRA; CDR2 reads YSYEKL.

This clone has just one count. The chain couples TRBV29-1 to TRBJ2-7; tentatively, D is TRBD1 (5 bases). The germline V and J ends were trimmed by 2 bases and 6 bases, with 8 bases remaining between them. This CDR3 has 11 residues. Germline loops: CDR1 SQVTM, CDR2 ANQGSEA. The CDR3 DNA follows: TGCAGCGTTGAAAAGGACACCGAGCAGTACTTC. Protein product: CSVEKDTEQYF.

The chain has TRBV18 and TRBJ1-5; TRBD1 aligns across 9 bases. CDR1 is KGHSH and CDR2 is LQKENI in the germline V gene. The V segment lost 1 base and the J segment 11 bases; nucleotides outside the gene matches: 3. There are 13 residues in the CDR3. The CDR3 spells CASSPLWTGAQHF. CDR3 nucleotides: TGTGCCAGCTCACCACTTTGGACAGGGGCCCAGCATTTT. The full variable domain, with the rest looked up from reference TRBV18 and TRBJ1-5, is NAGVMQNPRHLVRRRGQEARLRCSPMKGHSHVYWYRQLPEEGLKFMVYLQKENIIDESGMPKERFSAEFPKEGPSILRIQQVVRGDSAAYFCASSPLWTGAQHFGDGTRLSIL.

V gene TRBV28 combines with J gene TRBJ2-7; maybe TRBD1 (7 bases). Per germline, CDR1 MDHEN and CDR2 SYDVKM. The germline V and J ends were trimmed by 4 bases and 2 bases, with 18 bases remaining between them. The CDR3 is made up of 16 amino acids. CDR3 amino acids: CASSWPGGRGAYEQYF. The CDR3 region has the DNA TGTGCCAGCAGTTGGCCCGGAGGCAGGGGGGCCTACGAGCAGTACTTC.

The rearrangement uses TRBV7-6 and TRBJ1-1; D remains unclear. V was trimmed by 5 bases and J by 6 bases, leaving 10 bases between them. Germline-derived CDR1 and CDR2 are SGHVS and FNYEAQ. CDR3 length: 12 amino acids. CDR3 amino acids: CASSPLESEAFF. The CDR3 coding sequence is TGTGCCAGCAGCCCCCTAGAGTCTGAAGCTTTCTTT.

The chain carries TRBV4-2 and TRBJ1-1; D remains ambiguous. CDR3 length equals 13 residues. Trimming shortened V by 1 base and J by 7 bases, and 10 bases separated the two germline ends. Looked up from germline, CDR1 is LGHNA and CDR2 is YNFKEQ. CDR3 DNA: TGTGCCAGCAGCCAAGCCCTCCTAGGTGAAGCTTTCTTT. This sequence encodes CASSQALLGEAFF.